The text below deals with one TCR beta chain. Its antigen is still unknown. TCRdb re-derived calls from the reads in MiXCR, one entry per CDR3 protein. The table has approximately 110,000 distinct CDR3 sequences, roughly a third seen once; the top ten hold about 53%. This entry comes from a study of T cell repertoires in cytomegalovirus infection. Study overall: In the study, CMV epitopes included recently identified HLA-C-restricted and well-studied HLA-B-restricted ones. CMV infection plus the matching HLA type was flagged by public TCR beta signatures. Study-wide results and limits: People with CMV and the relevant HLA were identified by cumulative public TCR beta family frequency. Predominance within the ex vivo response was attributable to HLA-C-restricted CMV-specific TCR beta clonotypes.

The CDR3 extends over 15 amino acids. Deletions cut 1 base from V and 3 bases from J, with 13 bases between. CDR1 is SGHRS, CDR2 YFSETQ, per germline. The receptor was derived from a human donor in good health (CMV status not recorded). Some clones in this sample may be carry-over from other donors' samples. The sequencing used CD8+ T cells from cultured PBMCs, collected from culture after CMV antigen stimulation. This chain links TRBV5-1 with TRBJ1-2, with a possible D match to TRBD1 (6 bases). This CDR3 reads CASSLTGRLHYGYTF. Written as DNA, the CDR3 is TGCGCCAGCAGCTTGACAGGGAGGTTGCACTATGGCTACACCTTC.